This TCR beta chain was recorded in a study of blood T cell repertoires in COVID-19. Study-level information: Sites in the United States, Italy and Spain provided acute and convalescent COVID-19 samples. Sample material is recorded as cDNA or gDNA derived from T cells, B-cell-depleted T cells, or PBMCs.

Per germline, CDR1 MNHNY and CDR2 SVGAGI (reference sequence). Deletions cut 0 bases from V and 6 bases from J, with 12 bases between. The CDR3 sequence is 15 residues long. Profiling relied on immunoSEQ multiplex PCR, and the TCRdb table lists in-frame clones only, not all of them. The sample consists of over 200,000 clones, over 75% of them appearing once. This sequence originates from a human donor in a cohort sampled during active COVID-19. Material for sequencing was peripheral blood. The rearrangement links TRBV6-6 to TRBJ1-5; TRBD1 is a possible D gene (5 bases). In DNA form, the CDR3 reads TGTGCCAGCAGTTACTCGCCAGGGTCTACTCAGCCCCAGCATTTT. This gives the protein CASSYSPGSTQPQHF.